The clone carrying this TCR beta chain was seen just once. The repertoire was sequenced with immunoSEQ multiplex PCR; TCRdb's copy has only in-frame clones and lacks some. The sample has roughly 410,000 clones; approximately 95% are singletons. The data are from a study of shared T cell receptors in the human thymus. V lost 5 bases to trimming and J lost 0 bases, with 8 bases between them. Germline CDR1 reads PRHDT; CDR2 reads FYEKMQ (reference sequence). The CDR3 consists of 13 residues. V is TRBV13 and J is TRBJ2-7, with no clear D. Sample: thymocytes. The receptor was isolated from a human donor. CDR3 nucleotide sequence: TGTGCCAGCAGCCCGAGAAACTCCTACGAGCAGTACTTC. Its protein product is CASSPRNSYEQYF.